The clone carrying this T cell receptor (beta chain) was seen just once. Original data processing: Counts of nucleated cells, estimated from reference gene primer amplification, were obtained. Produced via immunoSEQ multiplex PCR; TCRdb's table is partial and in-frame only. That table gives V, J and clone size, and the DNA gave D and trimming. The sample lists 100,000 to 130,000 clones, around nine tenths seen once, with roughly 1.3% in the top ten. This sample stems from a study of blood T cell repertoires in COVID-19. Study overall: Samples of COVID-19 (acute and convalescent) were obtained from the United States, Italy and Spain. PBMCs, B-cell-depleted T cells, or T cells were the source of the cDNA or gDNA that made up the material.

Germline lookup yields CDR1 SGHNT and CDR2 YENEEA. The J segment lost 5 bases and the V segment lost 0 bases, leaving 5 bases of the junction unmatched. The CDR3 totals 15 residues. The chain uses TRBV11-3 and TRBJ1-1; TRBD1 matches at 8 bases. The source is a woman aged 25 to 39 with acute or convalescent COVID-19. Input material: peripheral blood. In DNA form, the CDR3 reads TGTGCCAGCAGCTTAGAGGGACAGGTCGCAACTGAAGCTTTCTTT. This encodes CASSLEGQVATEAFF.